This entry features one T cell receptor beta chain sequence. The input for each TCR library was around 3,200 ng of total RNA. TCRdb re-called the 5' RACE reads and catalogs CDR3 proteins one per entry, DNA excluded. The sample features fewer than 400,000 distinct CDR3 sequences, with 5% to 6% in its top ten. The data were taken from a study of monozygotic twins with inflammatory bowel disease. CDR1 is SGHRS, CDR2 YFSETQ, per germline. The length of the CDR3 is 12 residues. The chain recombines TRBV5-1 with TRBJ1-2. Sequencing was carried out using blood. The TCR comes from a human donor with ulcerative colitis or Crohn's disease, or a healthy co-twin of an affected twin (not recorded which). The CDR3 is CASSPPSSHYTF.